These 14 T cell receptor beta chains were all obtained from the same sample, sequenced in a study of tumor-infiltrating lymphocytes in primary liver carcinoma. The study co-extracted DNA and RNA from 20-30 mg of unsorted bulk tissue. Making TCR beta cDNA involved approximately 530 ng total RNA and a constant-region primer. ARM-PCR, slightly modified, supplied the TCR beta libraries through three nested multiplex PCR rounds. TRBV1-TRBV30 forward primers paired with a C-beta reverse primer were used in the first two PCR rounds, which ran around 10 cycles each. TCRdb independently ran MiXCR on the multiplex PCR reads; one entry per CDR3 protein. The table lists more than 40,000 distinct CDR3 sequences, roughly 70% of them singletons, with less than 35% in the top ten. Source material: liver tumor tissue from sampling region 5. Subset: tumor region T5, tumor centre. The receptors were gathered from a man aged 40-50 years with primary liver carcinoma and hepatitis B virus infection.

This clonotype was detected ten times or more. This chain uses TRBV28 with TRBJ1-4; D ambiguous. The CDR3 loop spans 14 amino acids. The V gene lost 1 base and the J gene lost 5 bases, with 8 bases spanning the gap. Germline lookup yields CDR1 MDHEN and CDR2 SYDVKM. The DNA of the CDR3 is TGTGCCAGCAGTTTATCACAGCTAAATGAAAAACTGTTTTTT. Its protein product is CASSLSQLNEKLFF. Supplemented by reference TRBV28 and TRBJ1-4, the full variable domain reads DVKVTQSSRYLVKRTGEKVFLECVQDMDHENMFWYRQDPGLGLRLIYFSYDVKMKEKGDIPEGYSVSREKKERFSLILESASTNQTSMYLCASSLSQLNEKLFFGSGTQLSVL.

A remark on this clonotype: No conserved phenylalanine or tryptophan is present at the end of the CDR3, so a read error is the likely explanation. The chain combines TRBV4-2 with TRBJ2-7, with 7 bases that match TRBD2. This CDR3 has 15 amino acids. The germline V gene encodes CDR1 LGHNA and CDR2 YNFKEQ. V lost 4 bases to trimming and J lost 7 bases; unmatched junction nucleotides: 13. DNA of the CDR3: TGTGCCAGCAGCCGAGATAACTCCCCGGGGGGAGAGCAGTACCTC. This codes for CASSRDNSPGGEQYL.

The chain carries TRBV11-2 and TRBJ2-2; D is perhaps TRBD2 (5 bases). Germline V lookup: CDR1 SGHAT, CDR2 FQNNGV. There are 17 residues in the CDR3. V gave up 9 bases and J gave up 6 bases, with 26 bases separating them. The CDR3 DNA is TGTGCCAGGAGCCCGTTAGTGGGAGCGCCGAGGGCCGGGGAGCTGTTTTTT. Its translation is CARSPLVGAPRAGELFF.

The V call is TRBV2, the J call TRBJ1-3; TRBD1 might be the D (5 bases). The V end was cut by 6 bases, the J end by 3 bases, with 9 bases between. CDR1 and CDR2 from the germline V gene are SNHLY and FYNNEI. The CDR3 sequence is 13 residues long. The DNA of the CDR3 is TGTGCCAGCAGGGAGGACAATGGAAACACCATATATTTT. This codes for CASREDNGNTIYF.

In regard to this clonotype: Relative to the germline gene, one junction end is altered; a read error may explain this. V and J are TRBV10-3 and TRBJ2-2, with D perhaps given as TRBD1 or TRBD2 (5 bases each). The germline V gene has CDR1 ENHRY and CDR2 SYGVKD. The CDR3 length is 13 residues. This CDR3 reads CASTGWNTGDLLF. CDR3 in DNA: TGTGCCAGTACAGGCTGGAACACCGGGGATCTGCTTTTT.

The chain combines TRBV12-3 or TRBV12-4 with TRBJ1-5; D not resolved. V was cut by 3 bases and J by 0 bases, with 6 bases left in between. CDR3 length equals 14 residues. The CDR3, as DNA: TGTGCCAGCAGTTTCGCAGGTAGCAATCAGCCCCAGCATTTT. Translated, it gives CASSFAGSNQPQHF.

As regards this clonotype: The junction and the germline gene differ at one end; a read error may be behind it. The chain is built from TRBV5-6 and TRBJ1-3; D is ambiguous. The CDR3 is 13 amino acids. Germline loops: CDR1 SGHDT, CDR2 YYEEEE. The CDR3 region is CGSSFVPGNTIYF. The DNA of the CDR3 is TGTGGCAGCAGCTTCGTCCCGGGAAACACCATATATTTT.

Notes on this clonotype: At one of its ends the junction is not consistent with the germline gene, which may arise from a read error. The chain joins TRBV28 to TRBJ1-4; the D is unclear. From germline, CDR1 is MDHEN and CDR2 SYDVKM. This CDR3 has 17 residues. CDR3 loop: CASSQPTADITNEELFF. In DNA, the CDR3 is TGTGCCAGCAGTCAACCCACAGCGGATATCACTAATGAAGAACTGTTTTTT.

This clonotype has at least ten counts. V gene TRBV29-1 combines with J gene TRBJ2-1; D is perhaps TRBD2 (7 bases). Germline V gene sequence: CDR1 SQVTM, CDR2 ANQGSEA. The ends were cut back, 7 bases at V and 5 bases at J, with 15 bases in the middle. The length of the CDR3 is 13 residues. CDR3 in DNA: TGCAGCGGCGGGGAGGGGGTGAACAATGAGCAGTTCTTC. Translating gives CSGGEGVNNEQFF.

To note about this clonotype: One junction end does not reproduce the germline sequence, and a read error may be involved. The chain joins TRBV29-1 to TRBJ2-7, with 10 nucleotides matching TRBD2. Germline V gives CDR1 SQVTM, CDR2 ANQGSEA. This CDR3 is built from 14 residues. The CDR3 region is CSVEDLAGVSDQYF. As DNA, the CDR3 is TGCAGTGTTGAAGACCTAGCGGGAGTCTCCGATCAGTACTTC.

This clonotype was seen once. The conserved phenylalanine or tryptophan is not found at the CDR3 terminus, so this likely reflects a read error. The DNA is left out, because the CDR3 cannot be placed on it with certainty; the CDR3 is given as TCRdb lists it. The chain uses TRBV4-2 and TRBJ2-7; whether TRBD2, the table's D call, matches the DNA was not checked. Germline V lookup: CDR1 LGHNA, CDR2 YNFKEQ. The CDR3 is 17 residues long, counting both termini. The CDR3 sequence is CATTGLAGVYKSHERYS.

About this clonotype: An end of the junction differs from the germline gene, which may be a read error. The chain is built from TRBV11-2 and TRBJ2-2; 9 nucleotides align to TRBD2. Germline V gene sequence: CDR1 SGHAT, CDR2 FQNNGV. The CDR3 has 16 residues. Here the CDR3 reads CPSNLVVLAGTGELFF. The CDR3 region has the DNA TGTCCCAGCAACTTAGTGGTGCTAGCGGGAACCGGGGAGTTGTTTTTT.

The J gene is TRBJ2-1, the V gene TRBV13; the match to TRBD1 covers 7 bases. This CDR3 spans 16 amino acids. The V segment lost 7 bases and the J segment 15 bases; nucleotides outside the gene matches: 24. Germline CDR1 is PRHDT and CDR2 is FYEKMQ (reference sequence). CDR3 DNA: TGTGCCAGCACGCCAAGGGGACAGACTTCCTACAATGAGAGGTTCTTC. It codes for CASTPRGQTSYNERFF.

On this clonotype: Possible read error: a much larger clone is one base away. This CDR3 reads CVSSFQLAGFTGELFF. The CDR3 DNA follows: TGCGTCAGCAGCTTCCAACTAGCGGGTTTTACCGGGGAGCTGTTTTTT. The chain has TRBV5-1 and TRBJ2-2; 9 nucleotides agree with TRBD2. This CDR3 spans 16 amino acids. Germline CDR1 and CDR2: SGHRS and YFSETQ.